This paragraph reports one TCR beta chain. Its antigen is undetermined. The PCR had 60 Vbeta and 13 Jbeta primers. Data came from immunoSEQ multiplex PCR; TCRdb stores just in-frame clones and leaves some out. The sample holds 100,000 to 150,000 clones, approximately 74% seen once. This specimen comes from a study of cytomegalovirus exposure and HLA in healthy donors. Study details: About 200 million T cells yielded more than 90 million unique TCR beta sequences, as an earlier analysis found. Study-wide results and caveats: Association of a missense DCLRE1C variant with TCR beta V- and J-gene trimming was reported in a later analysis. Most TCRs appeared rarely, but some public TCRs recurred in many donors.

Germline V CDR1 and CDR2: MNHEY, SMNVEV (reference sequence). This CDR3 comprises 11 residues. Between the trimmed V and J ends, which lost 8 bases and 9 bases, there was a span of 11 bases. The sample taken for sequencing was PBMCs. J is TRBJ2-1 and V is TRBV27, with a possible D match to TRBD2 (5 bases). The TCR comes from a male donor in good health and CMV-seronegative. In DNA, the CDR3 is TGTGCCAGCTCACTAGGAACTGAGCAGTTCTTC. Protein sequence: CASSLGTEQFF.